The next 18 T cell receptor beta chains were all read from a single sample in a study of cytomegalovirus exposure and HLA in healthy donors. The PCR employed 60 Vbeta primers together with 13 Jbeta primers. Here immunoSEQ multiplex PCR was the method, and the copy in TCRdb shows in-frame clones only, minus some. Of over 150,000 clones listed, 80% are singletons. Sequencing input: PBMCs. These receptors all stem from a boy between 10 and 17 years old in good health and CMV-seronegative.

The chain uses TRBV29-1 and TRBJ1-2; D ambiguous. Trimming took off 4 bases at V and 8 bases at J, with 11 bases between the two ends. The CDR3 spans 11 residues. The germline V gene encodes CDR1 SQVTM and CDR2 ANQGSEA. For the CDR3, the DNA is TGCAGCGTTGTGGCAGGCCTGGGCTACACCTTC. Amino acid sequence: CSVVAGLGYTF.

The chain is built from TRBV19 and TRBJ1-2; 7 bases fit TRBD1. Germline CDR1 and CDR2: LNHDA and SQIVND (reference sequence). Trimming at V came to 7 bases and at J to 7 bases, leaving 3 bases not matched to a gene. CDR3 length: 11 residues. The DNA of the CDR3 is TGTGCCAGTACCGCAGGGGGTGGCTACACCTTC. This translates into CASTAGGGYTF.

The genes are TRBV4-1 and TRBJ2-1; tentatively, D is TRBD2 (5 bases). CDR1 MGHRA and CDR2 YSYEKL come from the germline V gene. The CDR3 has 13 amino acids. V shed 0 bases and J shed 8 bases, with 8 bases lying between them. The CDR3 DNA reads TGCGCCAGCAGCCAAGATGAGGGTGATGAGCAGTTCTTC. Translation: CASSQDEGDEQFF.

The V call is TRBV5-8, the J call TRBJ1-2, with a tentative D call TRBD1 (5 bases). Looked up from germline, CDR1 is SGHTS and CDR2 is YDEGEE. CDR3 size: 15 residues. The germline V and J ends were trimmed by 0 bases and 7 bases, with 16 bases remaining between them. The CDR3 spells CASSLGAGPLSGYTF. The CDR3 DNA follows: TGTGCCAGCAGCTTGGGGGCAGGGCCCCTCTCTGGCTACACCTTC.

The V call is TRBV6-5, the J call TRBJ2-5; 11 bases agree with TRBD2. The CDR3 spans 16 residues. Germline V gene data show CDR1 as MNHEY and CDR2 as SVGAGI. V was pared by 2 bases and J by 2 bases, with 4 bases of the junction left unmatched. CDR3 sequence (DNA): TGTGCCAGCAGTTACACCGGGACTAGCGGTCAAGAGACCCAGTACTTC. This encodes CASSYTGTSGQETQYF.

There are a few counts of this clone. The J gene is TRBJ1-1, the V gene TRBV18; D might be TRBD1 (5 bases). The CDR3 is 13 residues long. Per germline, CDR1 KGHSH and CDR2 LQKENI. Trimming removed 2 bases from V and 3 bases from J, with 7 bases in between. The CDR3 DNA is TGTGCCAGCTCACCAAGGGGCGACACTGAAGCTTTCTTT. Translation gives CASSPRGDTEAFF.

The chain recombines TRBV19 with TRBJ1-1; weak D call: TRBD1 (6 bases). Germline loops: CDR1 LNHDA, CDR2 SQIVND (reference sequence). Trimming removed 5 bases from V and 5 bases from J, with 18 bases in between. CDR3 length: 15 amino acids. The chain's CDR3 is CASSLRHDRRTEAFF. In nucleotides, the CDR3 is TGTGCCAGTAGTCTAAGACATGACAGGCGGACTGAAGCTTTCTTT.

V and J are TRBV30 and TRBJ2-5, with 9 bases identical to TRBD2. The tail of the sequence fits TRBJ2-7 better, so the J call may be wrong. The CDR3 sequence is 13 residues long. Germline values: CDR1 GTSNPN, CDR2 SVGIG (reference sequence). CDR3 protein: CAWTSGASYEQYF. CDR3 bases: TGTGCCTGGACTAGCGGGGCATCCTACGAGCAGTACTTC.

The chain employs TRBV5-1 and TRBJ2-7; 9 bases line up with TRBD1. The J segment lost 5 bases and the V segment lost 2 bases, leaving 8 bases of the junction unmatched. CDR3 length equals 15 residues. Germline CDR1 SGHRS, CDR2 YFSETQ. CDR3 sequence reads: CASSLLQGANHEQYF. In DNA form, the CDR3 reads TGCGCCAGCAGCTTATTACAGGGGGCTAACCACGAGCAGTACTTC.

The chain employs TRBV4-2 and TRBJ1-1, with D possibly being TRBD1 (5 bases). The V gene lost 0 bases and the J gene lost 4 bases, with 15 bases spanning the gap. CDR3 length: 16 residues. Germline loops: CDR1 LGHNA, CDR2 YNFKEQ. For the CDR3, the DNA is TGTGCCAGCAGCCAAGATCAGATAGGGGTGGCCACTGAAGCTTTCTTT. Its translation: CASSQDQIGVATEAFF.

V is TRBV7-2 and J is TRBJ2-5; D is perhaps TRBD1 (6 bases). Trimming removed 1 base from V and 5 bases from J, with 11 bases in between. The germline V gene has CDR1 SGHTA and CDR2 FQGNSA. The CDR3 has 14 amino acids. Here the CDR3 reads CASSLVGGGETQYF. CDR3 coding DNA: TGTGCCAGCAGCTTAGTAGGGGGTGGTGAGACCCAGTACTTC.

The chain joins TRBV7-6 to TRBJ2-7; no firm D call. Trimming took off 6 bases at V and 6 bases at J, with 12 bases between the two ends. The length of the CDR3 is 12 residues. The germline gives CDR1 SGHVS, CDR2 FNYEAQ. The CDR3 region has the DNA TGTGCCAGCAGTCCCCGATCGGGCGAGCAGTACTTC. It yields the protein CASSPRSGEQYF. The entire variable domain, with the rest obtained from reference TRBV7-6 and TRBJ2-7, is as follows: GAGVSQSPRYKVTKRGQDVALRCDPISGHVSLYWYRQALGQGPEFLTYFNYEAQQDKSGLPNDRFSAERPEGSISTLTIQRTEQRDSAMYRCASSPRSGEQYFGPGTRLTVT.

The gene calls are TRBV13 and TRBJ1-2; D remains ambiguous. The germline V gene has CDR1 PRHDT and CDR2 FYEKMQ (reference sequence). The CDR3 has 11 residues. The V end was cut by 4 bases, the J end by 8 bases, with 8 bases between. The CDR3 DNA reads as TGTGCCAGCAGCTCGGGTGGGGGCTACACCTTC. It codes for CASSSGGGYTF.

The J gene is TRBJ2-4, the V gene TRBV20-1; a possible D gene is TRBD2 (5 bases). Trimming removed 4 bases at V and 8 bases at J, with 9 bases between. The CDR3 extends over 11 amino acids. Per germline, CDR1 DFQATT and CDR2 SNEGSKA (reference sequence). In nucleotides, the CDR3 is TGCAGTGCTATGAAGAGGGACATTCAGTACTTC. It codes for CSAMKRDIQYF.

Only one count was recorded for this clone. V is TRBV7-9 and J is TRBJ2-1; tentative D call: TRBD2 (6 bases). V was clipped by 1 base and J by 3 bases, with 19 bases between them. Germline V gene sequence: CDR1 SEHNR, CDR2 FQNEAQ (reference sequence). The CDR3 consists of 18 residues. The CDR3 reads CASSLGVGAIGGYNEQFF. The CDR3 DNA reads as TGTGCCAGCAGCTTAGGTGTTGGGGCTATCGGGGGCTACAATGAGCAGTTCTTC. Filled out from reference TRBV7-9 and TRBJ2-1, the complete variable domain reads DTGVSQNPRHKITKRGQNVTFRCDPISEHNRLYWYRQTLGQGPEFLTYFQNEAQLEKSRLLSDRFSAERPKGSFSTLEIQRTEQGDSAMYLCASSLGVGAIGGYNEQFFGPGTRLTVL.

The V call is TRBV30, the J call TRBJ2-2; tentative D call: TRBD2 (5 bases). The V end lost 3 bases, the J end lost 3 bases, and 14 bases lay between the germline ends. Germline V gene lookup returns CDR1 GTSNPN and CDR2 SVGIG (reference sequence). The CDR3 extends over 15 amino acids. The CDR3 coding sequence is TGTGCCTGGAGCACGTACGGGGTTTACACCGGGGAGCTGTTTTTT. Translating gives CAWSTYGVYTGELFF.

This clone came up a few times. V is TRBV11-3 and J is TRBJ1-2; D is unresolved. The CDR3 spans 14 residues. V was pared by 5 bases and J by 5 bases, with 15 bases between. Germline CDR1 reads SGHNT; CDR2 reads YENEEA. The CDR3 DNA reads TGTGCCAGCAGCCAGCACGGCACGGGGTATGGCTACACCTTC. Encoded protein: CASSQHGTGYGYTF.

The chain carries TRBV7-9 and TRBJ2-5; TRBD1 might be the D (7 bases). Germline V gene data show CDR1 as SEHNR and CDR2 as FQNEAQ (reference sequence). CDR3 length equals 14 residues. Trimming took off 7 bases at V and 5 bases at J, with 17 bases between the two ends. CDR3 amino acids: CASIPEGAAETQYF. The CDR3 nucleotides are TGTGCCAGCATCCCGGAGGGGGCGGCGGAGACCCAGTACTTC.